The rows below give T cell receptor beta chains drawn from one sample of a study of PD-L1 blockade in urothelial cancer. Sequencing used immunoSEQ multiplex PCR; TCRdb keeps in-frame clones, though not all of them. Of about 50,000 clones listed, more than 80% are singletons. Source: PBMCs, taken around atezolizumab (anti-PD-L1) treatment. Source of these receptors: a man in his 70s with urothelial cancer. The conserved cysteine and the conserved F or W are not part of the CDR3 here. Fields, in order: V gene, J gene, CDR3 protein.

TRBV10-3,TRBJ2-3,AISDPYRASDTQY
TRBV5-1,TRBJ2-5,ASSPGTIQETQY
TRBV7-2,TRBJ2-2,ASSSLAGTGELF
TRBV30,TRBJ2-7,AWSVKGAGGGEQY
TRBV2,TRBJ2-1,ASIRGLAPSNYNEQF
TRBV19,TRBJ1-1,ASSPISGTEAF
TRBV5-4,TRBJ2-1,ASSFRLAGEHLDEQF
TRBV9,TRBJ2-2,ASSLTSENTGELF
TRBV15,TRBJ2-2,ATSRGQGNTGELF
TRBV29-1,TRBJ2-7,SVTGTGGTYEQY
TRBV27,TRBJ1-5,ASSYYSNQPQH
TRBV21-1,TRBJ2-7,ASSKTRVYEQY
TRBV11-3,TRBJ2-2,ASSSRDGELF
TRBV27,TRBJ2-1,ASSLTGGGRYNEQF
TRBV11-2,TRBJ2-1,ASSLAYPYNEQF
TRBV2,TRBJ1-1,ASSAGILNTEAF
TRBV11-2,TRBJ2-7,ASSPGDPVRWGIHEQY
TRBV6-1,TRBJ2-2,ASSGTGGEGTGELF
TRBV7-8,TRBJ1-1,ASSFTGGDTEAF
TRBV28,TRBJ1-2,ASSLGQGYGYT
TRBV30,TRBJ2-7,AWSSPGGTREQY
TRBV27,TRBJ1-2,ASSQQGAGYT
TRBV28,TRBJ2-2,ASRRTGGGDTGELF
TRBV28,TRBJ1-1,ASSSVRQGGVEAF
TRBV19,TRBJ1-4,ASSIVEGVNEKLF
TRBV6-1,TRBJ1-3,ASRAPRDSGNTIY
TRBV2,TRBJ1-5,ASSEERGAGQPQH
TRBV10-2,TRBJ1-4,ASSESPDSYEKLF
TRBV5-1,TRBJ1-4,ASSLGTENEKLF
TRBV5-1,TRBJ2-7,ASSLGLQSYEQY
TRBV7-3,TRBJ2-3,ASSLAGGWWDTQY
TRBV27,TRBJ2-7,ASREQTSGSYEQY
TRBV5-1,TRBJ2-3,ASSLGQGGSTDTQY
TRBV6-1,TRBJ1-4,ASSSSQGNEKLF
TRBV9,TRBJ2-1,ASSVDWEWPYNEQF
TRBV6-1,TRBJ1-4,ASGDRRVTNEKLF
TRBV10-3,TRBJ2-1,ATGKRDSYNEQF
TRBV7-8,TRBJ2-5,ASSLEGQGIRSSQY
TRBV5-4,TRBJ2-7,ASRGSGSSYEQY
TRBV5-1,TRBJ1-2,ASSLQGATNYGYT
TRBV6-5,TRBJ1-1,ASNPGGNLNTEAF
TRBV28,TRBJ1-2,ASSLWDRVKDGYT
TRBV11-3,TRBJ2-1,ASSLDSSSGIWNEQF
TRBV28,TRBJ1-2,ASTGAGGPPNYGYT
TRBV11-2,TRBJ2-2,ASRPQGANTGELF
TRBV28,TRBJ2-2,ASNPRDKTRELF
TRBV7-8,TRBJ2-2,ASSPGTSAGELF
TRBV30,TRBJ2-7,AWSVGGSRYEQY
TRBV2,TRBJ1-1,ASSARDRRVF
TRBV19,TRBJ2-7,ASSIAREGSRDSVYEQY
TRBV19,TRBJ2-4,ASSPAGDAKNIQY
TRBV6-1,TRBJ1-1,ASTQGPNTEAF
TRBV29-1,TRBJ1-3,SVKPGPGNTIY
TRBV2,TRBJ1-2,ASSEIVGDGYT